This is a list of T cell receptor beta chains from one sample in a study of T cell changes during pregnancy in multiple sclerosis. The method was immunoSEQ multiplex PCR; TCRdb's version includes in-frame clones alone and lacks a portion of them. In the table there are 20,000 to 25,000 clones, over 75% of which are singletons. This sample comprised CD8+ T cells from peripheral blood mononuclear cells, obtained after pregnancy. The receptors here all came from a female donor with multiple sclerosis, enrolled in a pregnancy study. The CDR3 runs from the conserved cysteine through the conserved F or W. The order of the fields is D gene, V gene, J gene, clone size, CDR3 DNA, CDR3 protein. A D gene is named only where the DNA matches it firmly. Where a row states a size, it is once, few, many or the class of an expanded clone; other rows omit it.

NA	TRBV5-4	TRBJ1-2	NA	TGTGCCAGCTACCTCCCAGGGTCCGGTGGCTACACCTTC	CASYLPGSGGYTF
TRBD2	TRBV16	TRBJ2-1	NA	TGTGCCAGCAGCCAGCAGGGACTAGCGGACAATGAGCAGTTCTTC	CASSQQGLADNEQFF
TRBD1	TRBV30	TRBJ1-1	few	TGTGCCTGGAGTGTAGACAGGGGCACTGAAGCTTTCTTT	CAWSVDRGTEAFF
NA	TRBV11-2	TRBJ2-1	NA	TGTGCCAGCAGCTTAGTTTCGGACAGTAAGAATGAGCAGTTCTTC	CASSLVSDSKNEQFF
NA	TRBV5-1	TRBJ2-7	NA	TGCGCCAGCAGCTTCGGGGACTCCTCCTACGAGCAGTACTTC	CASSFGDSSYEQYF
TRBD1	TRBV30	TRBJ2-5	NA	TGTGCCTGGGGGGGGTACAGGGGGCGCGGGGAGACCCAGTACTTC	CAWGGYRGRGETQYF
TRBD1	TRBV7-7	TRBJ2-1	NA	TGTGCCAGCAGCACCCGGACAGGCAATGAGCAGTTCTTC	CASSTRTGNEQFF
TRBD1	TRBV6-5	TRBJ1-5	NA	TGTGCCAGCAGTTACGACAGGGGGCAGCCCCAGCATTTT	CASSYDRGQPQHF
TRBD1	TRBV2	TRBJ2-7	NA	TGTGCCAGCGACCGGGACAGGGGATACGAGCAGTACTTC	CASDRDRGYEQYF
NA	TRBV9	TRBJ2-1	NA	TGTGCCAGCAGCCCCTCGGGGATCCCCTACAATGAGCAGTTCTTC	CASSPSGIPYNEQFF
TRBD2	TRBV9	TRBJ2-2	NA	TGTGCCAGCAACTTGGGGGGGATAGACACCGGGGAGCTGTTTTTT	CASNLGGIDTGELFF
TRBD2	TRBV5-1	TRBJ2-3	NA	TGCGCCAGCAGCCTAAGGACTAGCGGGGGGAGCACAGATACGCAGTATTTT	CASSLRTSGGSTDTQYF
NA	TRBV6-5	TRBJ1-2	NA	TGTGCCAGCAGTACGAAACAGACAGCTAACTATGGCTACACCTTC	CASSTKQTANYGYTF
TRBD2	TRBV4-2	TRBJ2-7	NA	TGTGCCAGCAGCCAAGATCCCGGGGGACTAGCGGGAGTTTCCGAGCAGTACTTC	CASSQDPGGLAGVSEQYF
NA	TRBV18	TRBJ1-1	NA	TGTGCCAGCTCACCAAGTCACGGGGGGATCGCTGAAGCTTTCTTT	CASSPSHGGIAEAFF
TRBD2	TRBV10-3	TRBJ2-7	NA	TGTGCCATCAGTGAGTCCCTGGGGACTAGCGGGAGAGGCGAGCAGTACTTC	CAISESLGTSGRGEQYF
TRBD2	TRBV4-2	TRBJ2-1	NA	TGTGCCAGCAGCCAAGAGTTTCAAGCGGGAGGGAGCGAGCAGTTCTTC	CASSQEFQAGGSEQFF
NA	TRBV2	TRBJ2-7	NA	TGTGCCAGCAGTGAAAGACTCTACTCCTACGAGCAGTACTTC	CASSERLYSYEQYF